Listed below are T cell receptor beta chains from one sample, sequenced in a study of blood T cells in healthy people across ages. One entry per CDR3 protein results from TCRdb running MiXCR on the 5' RACE reads. The sample lists roughly 800,000 distinct CDR3 sequences, around a quarter occurring once. This sample was shared with a second study, whose subject was T cells of mothers and their children.

The sample consisted of blood. The receptor source for this set is a boy aged 5 to 17 in good health. The CDR3 runs from the conserved cysteine through the conserved F or W. The D gene is left open where the match is weak. Expanded clones are given a class, and other clones once, few, many or no size at all.

V,D,J,size,CDR3,DNA
TRBV6-5,NA,TRBJ2-7,NA,CASKDPNYEQYF,TGTGCCAGTAAAGACCCTAACTACGAGCAGTACTTC
TRBV19,NA,TRBJ2-4,NA,CASSIMARGGIQYF,TGTGCCAGTAGTATAATGGCGAGGGGGGGCATTCAGTACTTC
TRBV20-1,TRBD1,TRBJ2-4,NA,CSAEEGTGFFKVIQYF,TGCAGTGCCGAGGAGGGGACAGGATTTTTTAAAGTCATTCAGTACTTC
TRBV12-3/TRBV12-4,TRBD2,TRBJ2-1,NA,CASSLGLAANNEQFF,TGTGCCAGCAGTTTAGGACTAGCGGCCAACAATGAGCAGTTCTTC
TRBV18,TRBD1,TRBJ1-6,NA,CASSPVGDRGSPLHF,TGTGCCAGCTCACCAGTGGGGGACAGGGGTTCACCCCTCCACTTT
TRBV7-2,NA,TRBJ2-7,NA,CASSLAGRDYEQYF,TGTGCCAGCAGCTTAGCCGGCAGGGACTACGAGCAGTACTTC
TRBV20-1,NA,TRBJ1-4,NA,CSARGQGSYEKLFF,TGCAGTGCTAGAGGTCAGGGAAGTTATGAAAAACTGTTTTTT
TRBV6-5,NA,TRBJ2-1,NA,CASSETPNEQFF,TGTGCCAGCAGCGAAACCCCCAATGAGCAGTTCTTC
TRBV5-1,TRBD1,TRBJ2-2,many,CASSLGQGAGELFF,TGTGCCAGCAGTTTAGGACAGGGGGCCGGGGAGCTGTTTTTT
TRBV5-5,NA,TRBJ2-7,NA,CASSRVGAGPSYEQYF,TGTGCCAGCAGCCGTGTGGGGGCAGGCCCTTCCTACGAGCAGTACTTC
TRBV11-2,TRBD2,TRBJ2-4,NA,CASSLGSGSIAKNIQYF,TGTGCCAGCAGCTTGGGTAGCGGGAGTATCGCCAAAAACATTCAGTACTTC
TRBV6-5,TRBD1,TRBJ1-1,few,CASSFGQGVTEAFF,TGTGCCAGCAGTTTCGGACAGGGTGTAACTGAAGCTTTCTTT
TRBV5-1,TRBD2,TRBJ2-1,few,CASSAGTSDYNEQFF,TGCGCCAGCAGCGCCGGGACTAGCGACTACAATGAGCAGTTCTTC
TRBV20-1,NA,TRBJ2-1,NA,CSARGWGYNEQFF,TGCAGTGCTAGGGGGTGGGGCTACAATGAGCAGTTCTTC
TRBV3-1,NA,TRBJ2-5,few,CASSQRQTQYF,TGTGCCAGCAGCCAAAGGCAGACCCAGTACTTC
TRBV28,TRBD1,TRBJ2-5,NA,CASSLWGTPGQGARETQYF,TGTGCCAGCAGTTTATGGGGGACCCCGGGACAGGGGGCAAGGGAGACCCAGTACTTC
TRBV4-3,NA,TRBJ1-1,NA,CASSQAQGKGTEAFF,TGCGCCAGCAGCCAAGCGCAGGGGAAAGGCACTGAAGCTTTCTTT
TRBV4-1,TRBD1,TRBJ2-1,few,CASSQGTGADNEQFF,TGCGCCAGCAGCCAAGGGACAGGGGCTGACAATGAGCAGTTCTTC
TRBV7-7,NA,TRBJ2-5,few,CASSLGSGPTTETQYF,TGTGCTAGCAGCTTAGGTTCAGGGCCCACGACGGAGACCCAGTACTTC
TRBV12-3/TRBV12-4,NA,TRBJ1-4,few,CASRNGGEKLFF,TGTGCCAGCAGAAATGGTGGAGAAAAACTGTTTTTT
TRBV5-1,TRBD2,TRBJ2-1,NA,CASSLVGGDNEQFF,TGCGCCAGCAGCTTGGTGGGGGGGGACAATGAGCAGTTCTTC
TRBV28,NA,TRBJ1-1,few,CASLITGTEAFF,TGTGCCAGCCTGATAACGGGCACTGAAGCTTTCTTT
TRBV5-1,NA,TRBJ2-5,NA,CASSLDQWKTQYF,TGCGCCAGCAGCTTGGATCAGTGGAAGACCCAGTACTTC
TRBV4-2,NA,TRBJ1-4,NA,CASSPATDGNEKLFF,TGTGCCAGCAGCCCAGCCACGGACGGTAATGAAAAACTGTTTTTT
TRBV12-3/TRBV12-4,NA,TRBJ1-4,few,CASSFRTTNEKLFF,TGTGCCAGCAGTTTTCGTACAACTAATGAAAAACTGTTTTTT
TRBV24-1,NA,TRBJ2-1,few,CATSDAPRGRGEQFF,TGTGCCACCAGTGATGCCCCCCGGGGTCGGGGTGAGCAGTTCTTC
TRBV3-1,NA,TRBJ1-2,NA,CASSQDSPGGRYGYTF,TGTGCCAGCAGCCAAGATTCCCCGGGCGGACGCTATGGCTACACCTTC